This T cell receptor (beta chain) was documented in a study of cytomegalovirus exposure and HLA in healthy donors. Study-wide results and caveats: Most CMV-associated TCR beta chains were later found to appear HLA-restricted.

Participants comprised healthy donors of bone marrow. Concerning this clone: Its antigen is still unknown.

V gave up 0 bases and J gave up 0 bases; unmatched junction bases: 2. The CDR3 covers 15 residues. The germline V gene has CDR1 SGHTS and CDR2 YDEGEE. Primers included in the PCR were 60 Vbeta and 13 Jbeta primers. TCRdb keeps only in-frame clones here, not all; method: immunoSEQ multiplex PCR. Of over 85,000 clones listed, roughly 80% are singletons. The receptor was isolated from a man in his forties in good health and CMV-seronegative. Sequencing input: PBMCs. V and J are TRBV5-8 and TRBJ2-5; 7 bases match TRBD2. The CDR3 bases are TGTGCCAGCAGCTTGGGCGGGAGCTACCAAGAGACCCAGTACTTC. Protein: CASSLGGSYQETQYF.